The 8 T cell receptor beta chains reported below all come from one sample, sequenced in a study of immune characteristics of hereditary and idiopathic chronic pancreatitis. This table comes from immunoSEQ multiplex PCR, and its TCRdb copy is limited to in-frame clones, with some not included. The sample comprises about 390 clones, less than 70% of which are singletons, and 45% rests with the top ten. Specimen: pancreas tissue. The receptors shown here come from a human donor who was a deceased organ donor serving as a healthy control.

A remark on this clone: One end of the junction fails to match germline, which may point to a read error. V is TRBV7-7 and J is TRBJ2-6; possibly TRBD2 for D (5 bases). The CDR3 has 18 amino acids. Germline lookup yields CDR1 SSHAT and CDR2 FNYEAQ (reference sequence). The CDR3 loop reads CASSTGSKCHKSGQRPDF. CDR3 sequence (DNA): TGTGCCAGCAGCACGGGATCTAAGTGCCACAAGTCGGGCCAACGTCCTGACTTC.

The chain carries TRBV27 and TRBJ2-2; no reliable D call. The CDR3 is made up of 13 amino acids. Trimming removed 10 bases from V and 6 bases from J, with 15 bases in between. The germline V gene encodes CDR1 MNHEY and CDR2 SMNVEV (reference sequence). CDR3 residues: CATTSIFPGELFF. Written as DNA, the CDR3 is TGTGCCACCACCTCGATTTTCCCCGGGGAGCTGTTTTTT.

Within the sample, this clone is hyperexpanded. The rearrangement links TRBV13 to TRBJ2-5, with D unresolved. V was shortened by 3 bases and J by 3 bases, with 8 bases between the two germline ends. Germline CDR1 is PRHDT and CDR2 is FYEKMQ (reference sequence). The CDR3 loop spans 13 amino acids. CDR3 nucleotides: TGTGCCAGCAGCTTTGGGTTGGAAGAGACCCAGTACTTC. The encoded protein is CASSFGLEETQYF.

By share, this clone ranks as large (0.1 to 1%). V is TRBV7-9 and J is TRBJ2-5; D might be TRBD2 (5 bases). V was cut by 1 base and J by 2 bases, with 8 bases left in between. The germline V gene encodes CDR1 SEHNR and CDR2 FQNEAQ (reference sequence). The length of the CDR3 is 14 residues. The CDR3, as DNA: TGTGCCAGCAGCTTAGTGATAGCGCAAGAGACCCAGTACTTC. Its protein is CASSLVIAQETQYF.

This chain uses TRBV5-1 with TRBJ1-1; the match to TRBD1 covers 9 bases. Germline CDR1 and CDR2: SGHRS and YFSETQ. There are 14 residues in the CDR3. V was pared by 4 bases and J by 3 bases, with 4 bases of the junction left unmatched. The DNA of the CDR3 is TGCGCCAGCAGCCTACAGGGGGCAGACACTGAAGCTTTCTTT. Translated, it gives CASSLQGADTEAFF.

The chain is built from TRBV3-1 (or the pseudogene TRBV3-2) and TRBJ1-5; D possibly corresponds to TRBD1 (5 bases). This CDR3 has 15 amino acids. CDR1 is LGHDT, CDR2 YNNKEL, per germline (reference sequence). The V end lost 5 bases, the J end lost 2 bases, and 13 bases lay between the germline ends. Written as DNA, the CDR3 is TGTGCCAGCAGCGAAAGGGGAGCGGGCAATCAGCCCCAGCATTTT. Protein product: CASSERGAGNQPQHF.

CDR3 coding DNA: TGTGCCAGCAGCCTCCGTCCCACAGGGAACACTGAAGCTTTCTTT. Protein: CASSLRPTGNTEAFF. The chain employs TRBV3-1 (or the pseudogene TRBV3-2) and TRBJ1-1; perhaps TRBD1 as D (5 bases). The CDR3 spans 15 residues. V shed 4 bases and J shed 1 base, with 13 bases lying between them. Germline V lookup: CDR1 LGHDT, CDR2 YNNKEL (reference sequence).

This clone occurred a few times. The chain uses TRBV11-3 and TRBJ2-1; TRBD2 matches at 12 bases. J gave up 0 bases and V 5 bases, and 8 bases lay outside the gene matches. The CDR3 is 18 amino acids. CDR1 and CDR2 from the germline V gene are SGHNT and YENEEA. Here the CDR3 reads CASSKAGTSGYSYNEQFF. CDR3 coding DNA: TGTGCCAGCAGCAAAGCCGGGACTAGCGGGTACTCCTACAATGAGCAGTTCTTC.